This T cell receptor (beta chain) was recovered during a study of T cells in Graves' hyperthyroidism and ophthalmopathy. This clonotype appeared a few times. Its antigen is not known. Hyperthyroidism had been newly diagnosed in patients aged 18 to 65, and its duration was under 2 months. Overall study findings and caveats: Stable hyperthyroidism was told apart from ophthalmopathy by a model built on 13 V-J features.

Germline-derived CDR1 and CDR2 are MNHEY and SVGEGT. Trimming at V came to 2 bases and at J to 1 base, leaving 5 bases not matched to a gene. This CDR3 is built from 16 residues. RNA transcripts served as the template for amplifying TCR beta CDR3 regions. HTBI primers were the set used in a first-round RT-PCR of the TCR CDR3. Each CDR3 protein is one row after TCRdb ran MiXCR on the multiplex PCR reads. The sample carries fewer than 350,000 distinct CDR3 sequences, around a sixth recorded once. This sequence joins TRBV6-2 or TRBV6-3 and TRBJ2-5, with TRBD1 matching 9 bases. The clonotype was recovered from a woman aged 45-65 years with Graves' hyperthyroidism. The sample consisted of blood. The CDR3 sequence: CASSYGGTGIQETQYF. In DNA, the CDR3 is TGTGCCAGCAGTTACGGGGGGACAGGGATCCAAGAGACCCAGTACTTC.